Below, one T cell receptor (beta chain) is given with its context. As yet, its antigen is unknown. Time point defined: peripheral blood 6 weeks after treatment start. Germline assignment: CDR1 KGHSH and CDR2 LQKENI. The CDR3 has 14 amino acids. Losses at the gene ends were 3 bases for V and 8 bases for J; bases not matched to a gene: 6. The data were taken from a study of PD-L1 blockade in urothelial cancer. Findings and limits, study-wide: In blood at 3 weeks, tumor-associated clones expanded more among patients with durable benefit.

The investigators introduced synthetic TCR analog templates into each PCR as spikes. Sequencing used immunoSEQ multiplex PCR; TCRdb keeps in-frame clones, though not all of them. The sample has 100,000 to 150,000 clones, 86% seen once. The chain combines TRBV18 with TRBJ1-2; 10 bases align to TRBD1. The starting material was PBMCs, obtained around atezolizumab (anti-PD-L1) treatment. The clonotype was recovered from a man aged 50 to 60 with urothelial cancer. The CDR3: CASSPGQGTIGYTF. As DNA, the CDR3 is TGTGCCAGCTCACCGGGACAGGGGACAATAGGCTACACCTTC. The entire variable domain, with the rest obtained from reference TRBV18 and TRBJ1-2, is as follows: NAGVMQNPRHLVRRRGQEARLRCSPMKGHSHVYWYRQLPEEGLKFMVYLQKENIIDESGMPKERFSAEFPKEGPSILRIQQVVRGDSAAYFCASSPGQGTIGYTFGSGTRLTVV.